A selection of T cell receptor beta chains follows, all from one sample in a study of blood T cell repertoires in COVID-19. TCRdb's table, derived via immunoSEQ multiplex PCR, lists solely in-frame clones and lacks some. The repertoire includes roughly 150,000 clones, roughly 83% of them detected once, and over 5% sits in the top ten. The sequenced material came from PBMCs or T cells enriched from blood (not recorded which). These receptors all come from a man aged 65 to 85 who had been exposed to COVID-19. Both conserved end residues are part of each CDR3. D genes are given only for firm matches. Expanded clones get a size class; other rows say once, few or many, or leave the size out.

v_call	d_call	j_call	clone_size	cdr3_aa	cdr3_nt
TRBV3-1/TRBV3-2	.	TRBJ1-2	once	CATLGRDDYGYTF	TGTGCCACCCTCGGGCGGGACGACTATGGCTACACCTTC
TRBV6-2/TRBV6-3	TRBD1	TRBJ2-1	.	CASSSSRGRQHEQFF	TGTGCCAGCAGTTCAAGTAGGGGGCGGCAGCATGAGCAGTTCTTC
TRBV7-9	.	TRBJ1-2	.	CASSFRSRGYTF	TGTGCCAGCAGCTTCCGGAGTCGAGGCTACACCTTC
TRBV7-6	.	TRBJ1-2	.	CASSLGGLYGYTF	TGTGCCAGCAGCTTAGGGGGACTCTATGGCTACACCTTC
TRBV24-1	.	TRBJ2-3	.	CATSPQALTDTQYF	TGTGCCACCAGTCCCCAGGCGCTCACAGATACGCAGTATTTT
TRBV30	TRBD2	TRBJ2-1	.	CAWDPTSGTYNEQFF	TGTGCCTGGGACCCCACTAGCGGAACCTACAATGAGCAGTTCTTC
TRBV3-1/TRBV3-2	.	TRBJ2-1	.	CASSPRTVSTYNEQFF	TGTGCCAGCAGCCCCCGGACAGTTTCAACCTACAATGAGCAGTTCTTC
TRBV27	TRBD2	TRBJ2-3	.	CASMLAGDTQYF	TGTGCCAGCATGCTAGCGGGAGATACGCAGTATTTT
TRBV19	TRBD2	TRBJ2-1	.	CASSPQPGLNNEQFF	TGTGCCAGTAGTCCCCAGCCGGGACTAAACAATGAGCAGTTCTTC
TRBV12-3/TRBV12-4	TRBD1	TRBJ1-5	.	CASRDGDREYF	TGTGCCAGCAGGGACGGGGACAGGGAGTATTTT
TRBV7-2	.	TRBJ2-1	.	CASSLGGLPGNEQFF	TGTGCCAGCAGCTTAGGAGGACTACCCGGCAATGAGCAGTTCTTC
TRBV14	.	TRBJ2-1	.	CASSQKKVQRAEFF	TGTGCCAGCAGCCAAAAGAAAGTCCAGAGGGCGGAGTTCTTC
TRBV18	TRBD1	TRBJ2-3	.	CASSPNQGADTQYF	TGTGCCAGCTCACCAAACCAGGGGGCAGATACGCAGTATTTT
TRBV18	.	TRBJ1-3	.	CASSPIPTGTGNTIYF	TGTGCCAGCTCACCTATTCCTACAGGAACTGGAAACACCATATATTTT
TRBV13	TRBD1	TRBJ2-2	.	CASTLDRDTGGELFF	TGTGCCAGCACCCTGGACAGGGATACTGGGGGGGAGCTGTTTTTT
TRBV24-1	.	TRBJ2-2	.	CATSDVRKGANTGELFF	TGTGCCACCAGTGATGTGCGTAAGGGGGCGAACACCGGGGAGCTGTTTTTT
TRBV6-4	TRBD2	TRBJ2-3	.	CASQREPFTDTQYF	TGTGCCAGCCAGCGGGAACCATTCACGGATACGCAGTATTTT
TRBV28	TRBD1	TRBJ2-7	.	CASSSHASGTGMGEQYF	TGTGCCAGCAGTTCCCACGCATCCGGGACAGGCATGGGGGAGCAGTACTTC
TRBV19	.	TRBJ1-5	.	CASSRGEHQPQHF	TGTGCCAGTAGTAGGGGGGAGCATCAGCCCCAGCATTTT
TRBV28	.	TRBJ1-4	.	CASSWGLSEKLFF	TGTGCCAGCAGTTGGGGGCTCAGTGAAAAACTGTTTTTT
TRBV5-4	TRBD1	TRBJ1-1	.	CASSPTGGGNTEAFF	TGTGCCAGCAGTCCCACAGGGGGAGGCAACACTGAAGCTTTCTTT
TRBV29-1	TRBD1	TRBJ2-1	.	CSVDRGRGEQFF	TGCAGCGTTGACAGGGGGCGGGGTGAGCAGTTCTTC
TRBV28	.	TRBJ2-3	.	CASSFTTGTSTDTQYF	TGTGCCAGCAGTTTTACCACAGGAACGAGCACAGATACGCAGTATTTT
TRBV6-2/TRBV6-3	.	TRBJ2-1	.	CASSYPTIPTLSSYNEQFF	TGTGCCAGCAGTTACCCGACTATCCCAACCCTGAGCTCCTACAATGAGCAGTTCTTC
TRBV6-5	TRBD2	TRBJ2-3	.	CASSSPGGFTDTQYF	TGTGCCAGCAGTTCCCCGGGGGGGTTTACAGATACGCAGTATTTT
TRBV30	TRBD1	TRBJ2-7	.	CAWSFGTGLLYEQYF	TGTGCCTGGAGTTTTGGGACAGGCCTCCTCTACGAGCAGTACTTC
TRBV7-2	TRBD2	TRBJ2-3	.	CASSLSGGRTDTQYF	TGTGCCAGCAGCCTTAGCGGGGGACGCACAGATACGCAGTATTTT
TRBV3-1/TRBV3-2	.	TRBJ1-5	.	CASSQGPGVNQPQHF	TGTGCCAGCAGCCAAGGGCCAGGGGTTAATCAGCCCCAGCATTTT
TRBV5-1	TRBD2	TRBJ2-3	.	CASSLVAGVGTDTQYF	TGCGCCAGCAGCTTGGTAGCGGGAGTAGGGACAGATACGCAGTATTTT
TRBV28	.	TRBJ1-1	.	CASLSNTEAFF	TGTGCCAGCCTCTCGAACACTGAAGCTTTCTTT
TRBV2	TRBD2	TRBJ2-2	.	CASSVGLAGKLGTGELFF	TGTGCCAGCAGTGTAGGACTAGCGGGAAAATTGGGCACCGGGGAGCTGTTTTTT
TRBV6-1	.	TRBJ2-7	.	CASSEVSLNLYF	TGTGCCAGCAGTGAAGTATCGCTCAACTTGTACTTC